The T cell receptor (beta chain) under discussion was sequenced for a study of T cell changes during pregnancy in multiple sclerosis. In germline, CDR1 is MGHRA, CDR2 YSYEKL. This CDR3 has 15 amino acids. V dropped 1 base and J dropped 2 bases, with 10 bases sitting between them. The data were produced by immunoSEQ multiplex PCR, yet TCRdb's version contains in-frame clones alone and is incomplete. This table holds around 68,000 clones, roughly 91% found once. The chain has TRBV4-1 and TRBJ2-3; unclear D gene. The sample here was peripheral blood, taken in the third trimester of pregnancy. The clonotype originates from a female donor in good health, enrolled as a control in a pregnancy study. The CDR3, as DNA: TGCGCCAGCAGCCAAGGGGCCAGCAACACAGATACGCAGTATTTT. This codes for CASSQGASNTDTQYF.